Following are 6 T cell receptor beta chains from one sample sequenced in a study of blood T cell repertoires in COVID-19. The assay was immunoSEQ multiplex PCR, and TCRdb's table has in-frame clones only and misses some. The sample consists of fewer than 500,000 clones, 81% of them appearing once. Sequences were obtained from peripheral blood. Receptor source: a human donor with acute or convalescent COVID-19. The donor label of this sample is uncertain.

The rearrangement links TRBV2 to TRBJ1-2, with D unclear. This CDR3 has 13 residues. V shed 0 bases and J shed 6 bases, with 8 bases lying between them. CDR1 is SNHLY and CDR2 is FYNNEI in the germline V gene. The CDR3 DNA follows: TGTGCCAGCAGTGAAGCGTTGGCCCATGGCTACACCTTC. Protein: CASSEALAHGYTF.

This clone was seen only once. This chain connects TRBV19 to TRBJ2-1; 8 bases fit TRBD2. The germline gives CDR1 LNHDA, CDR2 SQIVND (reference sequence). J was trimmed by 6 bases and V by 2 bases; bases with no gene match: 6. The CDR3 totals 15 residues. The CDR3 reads CASSIQRSGSNEQFF. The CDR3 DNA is TGTGCCAGTAGTATACAGCGCAGCGGGAGCAATGAGCAGTTCTTC.

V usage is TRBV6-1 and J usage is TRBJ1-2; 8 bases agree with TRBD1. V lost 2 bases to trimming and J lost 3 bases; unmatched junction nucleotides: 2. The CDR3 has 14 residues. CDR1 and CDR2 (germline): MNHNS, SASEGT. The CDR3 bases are TGTGCCAGCAGTGAACAGGGGGCATACTATGGCTACACCTTC. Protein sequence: CASSEQGAYYGYTF.

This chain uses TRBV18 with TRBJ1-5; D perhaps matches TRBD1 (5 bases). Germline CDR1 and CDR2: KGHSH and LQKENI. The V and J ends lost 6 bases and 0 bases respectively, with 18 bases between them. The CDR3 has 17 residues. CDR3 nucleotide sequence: TGTGCCAGCTCCCAAAACTACGGGGGGAATAGCAATCAGCCCCAGCATTTT. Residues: CASSQNYGGNSNQPQHF.

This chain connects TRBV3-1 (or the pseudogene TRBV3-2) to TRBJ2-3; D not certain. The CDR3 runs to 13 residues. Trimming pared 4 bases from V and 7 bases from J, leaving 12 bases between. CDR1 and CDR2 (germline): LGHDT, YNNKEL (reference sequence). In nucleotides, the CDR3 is TGTGCCAGCAGCCCCCCAGGTGTAAATACGCAGTATTTT. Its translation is CASSPPGVNTQYF.

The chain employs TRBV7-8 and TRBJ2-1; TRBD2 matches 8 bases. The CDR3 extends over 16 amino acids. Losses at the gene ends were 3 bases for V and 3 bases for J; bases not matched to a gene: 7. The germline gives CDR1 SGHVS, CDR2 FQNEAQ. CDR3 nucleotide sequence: TGTGCCAGCAGCTTCAGAGCGGGAGCGGTCTACAATGAGCAGTTCTTC. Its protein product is CASSFRAGAVYNEQFF. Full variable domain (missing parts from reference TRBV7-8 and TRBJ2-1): GAGVSQSPRYKVAKRGQDVALRCDPISGHVSLFWYQQALGQGPEFLTYFQNEAQLDKSGLPSDRFFAERPEGSVSTLKIQRTQQEDSAVYLCASSFRAGAVYNEQFFGPGTRLTVL.